A single sample gave rise to the 24 T cell receptor beta chains below, sequenced in a study of T cell repertoires in cytomegalovirus infection. TCRdb processed the reads anew with MiXCR; each CDR3 protein has one entry. Counted here are around 58,000 distinct CDR3 sequences, roughly a fifth occurring once; the ten biggest clones make up more than 65%. For these TCRs, the target antigens are not known. The sequenced sample was CD8+ T cells from cultured PBMCs, obtained from culture after CMV antigen stimulation. Receptors were obtained from a human donor in good health (CMV status not recorded). Some clones in this sample may be carry-over from other donors' samples.

The V and J genes are TRBV7-2 and TRBJ2-1, with 10 bases fitting TRBD1. The CDR3 is 18 residues long. The junction had 17 bases not matched to a gene; V was cut back by 5 bases and J by 7 bases. CDR1 and CDR2 (germline): SGHTA, FQGNSA. CDR3 residues: CASSVRDRGGEVGNEQFF. The CDR3, as DNA: TGTGCCAGCAGCGTCCGGGACAGGGGCGGGGAGGTCGGTAATGAGCAGTTCTTC.

The gene calls are TRBV7-6 and TRBJ1-6, with D possibly matching TRBD1 (6 bases). V was shortened by 1 base and J by 8 bases, with 9 bases between the two germline ends. CDR3 length: 14 amino acids. CDR1 SGHVS and CDR2 FNYEAQ come from the germline V gene. CDR3 in DNA: TGTGCCAGCAGCTTAGGACAGGCGGATTCACCCCTCCACTTT. Its protein product is CASSLGQADSPLHF.

This clonotype was recorded a few times. The chain joins TRBV11-2 to TRBJ1-2, with D hard to call. V was pared by 1 base and J by 2 bases, with 5 bases between. CDR1 and CDR2 (germline): SGHAT, FQNNGV. CDR3 size: 13 residues. In DNA, the CDR3 is TGTGCCAGCAGCTTAGTGCCGAACTATGGCTACACCTTC. It translates to CASSLVPNYGYTF.

The chain uses TRBV6-6 and TRBJ1-1; maybe TRBD1 (5 bases). Per the germline V gene, CDR1 is MNHNY and CDR2 is SVGAGI (reference sequence). The CDR3 is 14 residues long. The V gene lost 5 bases and the J gene lost 4 bases, with 14 bases spanning the gap. CDR3 DNA sequence: TGTGCCAGCAGTGACCTGACAGTGGCCACTGAAGCTTTCTTT. Amino acids: CASSDLTVATEAFF.

About this clonotype itself: A much larger clone sits a single nucleotide away, making a read error possible. The CDR3 spells CDSRRTGRNQPQHF. The DNA for the CDR3 is TGTGACAGCAGGCGGACAGGGCGGAATCAGCCCCAGCATTTT. The chain carries TRBV6-5 and TRBJ1-5; 8 bases fit TRBD1. Germline-derived CDR1 and CDR2 are MNHEY and SVGAGI. The CDR3 is 14 amino acids.

This clonotype was observed a few times. This chain uses TRBV19 with TRBJ1-1; unclear D gene. The CDR3 is 13 residues long. The V and J ends lost 5 bases and 5 bases respectively, with 12 bases between them. CDR1 LNHDA and CDR2 SQIVND come from the germline V gene (reference sequence). CDR3 DNA: TGTGCCAGTAGTGCATCCGGTGGGACTGAAGCTTTCTTT. Translation gives CASSASGGTEAFF.

In regard to this clonotype: One end of the junction does not line up with germline, which may come from a read error. This rearrangement joins TRBV12-3 or TRBV12-4 to TRBJ2-7; D ambiguous. This CDR3 has 11 amino acids. The CDR3 loop is CASGFQREQYF. DNA of the CDR3: TGTGCCAGCGGTTTTCAGAGAGAGCAGTACTTC.

This clonotype was seen more than once but under ten times. The chain recombines TRBV7-2 with TRBJ2-3; tentatively, D is TRBD2 (7 bases). Per the germline V gene, CDR1 is SGHTA and CDR2 is FQGNSA. V shed 2 bases and J shed 1 base, with 13 bases lying between them. The length of the CDR3 is 16 residues. CDR3: CASSLKLGGRTDTQYF. In DNA form, the CDR3 reads TGTGCCAGCAGCTTAAAGTTGGGGGGGCGCACAGATACGCAGTATTTT.

V is TRBV7-6 and J is TRBJ1-1; D unclear. CDR3 length: 14 amino acids. Deletions cut 1 base from V and 6 bases from J, with 12 bases between. From germline, CDR1 is SGHVS and CDR2 FNYEAQ. CDR3: CASSLGSLGSEAFF. The CDR3 nucleotides are TGTGCCAGCAGCTTAGGGTCACTCGGCTCTGAAGCTTTCTTT.

V and J are TRBV2 and TRBJ1-2; D unclear. Germline V gives CDR1 SNHLY, CDR2 FYNNEI. Trimming pared 5 bases from V and 2 bases from J, leaving 15 bases between. There are 15 residues in the CDR3. The CDR3 nucleotides are TGTGCCAGCAGTTTGGACCTGAAAAGCAACTATGGCTACACCTTC. Amino acid sequence: CASSLDLKSNYGYTF.

This clonotype has only a few counts. The chain joins TRBV7-9 to TRBJ2-7; 7 nucleotides align to TRBD1. There are 15 residues in the CDR3. J was trimmed by 1 base and V by 6 bases; bases with no gene match: 9. Germline CDR1 reads SEHNR; CDR2 reads FQNEAQ (reference sequence). In nucleotides, the CDR3 is TGTGCCAGCAGTCGGCAAGGACAGGAATCCTACGAGCAGTACTTC. It is translated as CASSRQGQESYEQYF.

The rearrangement uses TRBV20-1 and TRBJ2-1; D not certain. This CDR3 region has 12 residues. Trimming removed 6 bases at V and 2 bases at J, with 8 bases between. The germline V gene has CDR1 DFQATT and CDR2 SNEGSKA (reference sequence). The CDR3 is CSAPATYNEQFF. DNA of the CDR3: TGCAGTGCCCCGGCCACCTACAATGAGCAGTTCTTC.

The chain employs TRBV4-1 and TRBJ1-6, with D perhaps TRBD1 (6 bases). Trimming took 4 bases from V and 7 from J, leaving 17 bases between them. CDR3 size: 16 residues. Germline loops: CDR1 MGHRA, CDR2 YSYEKL. The CDR3 protein is CASSPQGRASNSPLHF. CDR3 nucleotides: TGCGCCAGCAGCCCCCAGGGGCGGGCCTCGAATTCACCCCTCCACTTT.

The rearrangement joins TRBV7-2 to TRBJ2-3; TRBD2 matches at 10 bases. J was trimmed by 2 bases and V by 1 base; bases with no gene match: 6. The CDR3 extends over 17 amino acids. Germline V gene sequence: CDR1 SGHTA, CDR2 FQGNSA. The CDR3 loop reads CASSLVTSGDLTDTQYF. CDR3 coding DNA: TGTGCCAGCAGCTTAGTCACTAGCGGGGACCTCACAGATACGCAGTATTTT.

The sample holds a few counts of this clonotype. This chain connects TRBV7-2 to TRBJ1-6, with 7 bases identical to TRBD1. V lost 5 bases to trimming and J lost 13 bases; unmatched junction nucleotides: 11. Germline-derived CDR1 and CDR2 are SGHTA and FQGNSA. The CDR3 is 14 amino acids. The CDR3 nucleotides are TGTGCCAGCAGCCCGACAGGGCCGGGTTCTCCCCTCCACTTT. Its translation is CASSPTGPGSPLHF. The full variable domain, completed using reference TRBV7-2 and TRBJ1-6, is GAGVSQSPSNKVTEKGKDVELRCDPISGHTALYWYRQSLGQGLEFLIYFQGNSAPDKSGLPSDRFSAERTGGSVSTLTIQRTQQEDSAVYLCASSPTGPGSPLHFGNGTRLTVT.

The rearrangement links TRBV18 to TRBJ2-7, with 9 bases fitting TRBD1. This CDR3 contains 15 residues. The V gene end was trimmed by 4 bases and the J gene end by 0 bases; junction bases not matched to a gene: 4. Per germline, CDR1 KGHSH and CDR2 LQKENI. The CDR3 coding sequence is TGTGCCAGCTCACTGGGGACAGGGCTCTCCTACGAGCAGTACTTC. This codes for CASSLGTGLSYEQYF.

The chain recombines TRBV4-1 with TRBJ2-7, with 7 bases lining up with TRBD1. There are 15 residues in the CDR3. With V trimmed by 1 base and J by 2 bases, 5 bases remained unmatched. Germline V CDR1 and CDR2: MGHRA, YSYEKL. In nucleotides, the CDR3 is TGCGCCAGCAGCCAAGCGGACAGGCCTACCTACGAGCAGTACTTC. This sequence encodes CASSQADRPTYEQYF.

There are a few counts of this clonotype. This chain uses TRBV12-3 or TRBV12-4 with TRBJ1-2; possible D gene TRBD1, 5 bases. V lost 8 bases to trimming and J lost 5 bases, with 18 bases between them. This CDR3 spans 14 amino acids. CDR3: CASHQDWGDYGYTF. CDR3 in DNA: TGTGCCAGCCACCAAGATTGGGGGGATTATGGCTACACCTTC.

CDR3 residues: CASSLEEGREKLFF. CDR3 sequence (DNA): TGTGCCAGCAGCTTAGAGGAGGGTAGGGAAAAACTGTTTTTT. The J gene is TRBJ1-4, the V gene TRBV7-2; D gene unclear. Trimming took off 1 base at V and 8 bases at J, with 11 bases between the two ends. There are 14 residues in the CDR3. The germline gives CDR1 SGHTA, CDR2 FQGNSA.

The chain couples TRBV30 to TRBJ1-1, with D maybe TRBD1 (5 bases). CDR3 length equals 13 residues. Trimming removed 2 bases from V and 1 base from J, with 8 bases in between. Germline V gene sequence: CDR1 GTSNPN, CDR2 SVGIG (reference sequence). The CDR3 nucleotides are TGTGCCTGGAGTCAACAGGCGAACACTGAAGCTTTCTTT. Encoded protein: CAWSQQANTEAFF.

The V gene is TRBV7-2, the J gene TRBJ2-3; 11 nucleotides line up with TRBD2. V shed 4 bases and J 3 bases; nucleotides not matched to a gene: 9. The germline gives CDR1 SGHTA, CDR2 FQGNSA. The CDR3 runs to 17 residues. This CDR3 reads CASSSPGASGGTDTQYF. The CDR3 DNA sequence: TGTGCCAGCAGCTCCCCCGGGGCTAGCGGGGGGACAGATACGCAGTATTTT.

The chain's CDR3 is CASSLGTVPYEQYF. As DNA, the CDR3 is TGTGCCAGCAGCTTAGGGACAGTCCCCTACGAGCAGTACTTC. J is TRBJ2-7 and V is TRBV13, with D possibly TRBD1 on 5 matching bases. The germline V gene has CDR1 PRHDT and CDR2 FYEKMQ (reference sequence). V dropped 0 bases and J dropped 2 bases, with 8 bases sitting between them. The CDR3 is 14 residues long. The full variable domain, in which reference TRBV13 and TRBJ2-7 provide the parts outside the CDR3, is AAGVIQSPRHLIKEKRETATLKCYPIPRHDTVYWYQQGPGQDPQFLISFYEKMQSDKGSIPDRFSAQQFSDYHSELNMSSLELGDSALYFCASSLGTVPYEQYFGPGTRLTVT.

V usage is TRBV7-6 and J usage is TRBJ2-3, with TRBD1 matching 9 bases. CDR3 length equals 17 residues. V lost 5 bases and J lost 4; bases outside the gene matches: 13. Germline CDR1 and CDR2: SGHVS and FNYEAQ. CDR3 DNA sequence: TGTGCCAGCAGCGGTAAGAACAGGGGGCTTGGCGCAGATACGCAGTATTTT. Translating gives CASSGKNRGLGADTQYF.

The CDR3 DNA is TGTGCCAGCAGTCCCAGGGGGGTCAATCAGCCCCAGCATTTT. As protein: CASSPRGVNQPQHF. J is TRBJ1-5 and V is TRBV7-6; 7 bases are a match to TRBD1. The CDR3 length is 14 residues. With 6 bases clipped from V and 3 bases from J, the junction kept 5 bases outside the gene matches. Germline V CDR1 and CDR2: SGHVS, FNYEAQ.